This entry describes one TCR beta chain. The data stem from a study of blood T cell repertoires in COVID-19. Background on the study: COVID-19 samples, acute and convalescent, were from the United States, Italy and Spain.

Original handling: Nucleated cell counts were estimated from reference gene primer amplification. Profiling relied on immunoSEQ multiplex PCR, and the TCRdb table lists in-frame clones only, not all of them. That table supplies the V and J calls and clone size; D and trimming were determined from the DNA. The data contain fewer than 200,000 clones, approximately 86% of them singletons. V dropped 3 bases and J dropped 6; count of bases not matched to a gene: 5. This CDR3 contains 14 residues. In germline, CDR1 is LNHDA, CDR2 SQIVND (reference sequence). J is TRBJ2-7 and V is TRBV19, with TRBD1 matching over 10 bases. What was sequenced was peripheral blood. The sequence was obtained from a woman in her forties or fifties with acute or convalescent COVID-19. The CDR3 reads CASSIPGQGVEQYF. The DNA of the CDR3 is TGTGCCAGTAGTATTCCAGGACAGGGGGTCGAGCAGTACTTC. The full variable domain, with the rest looked up from reference TRBV19 and TRBJ2-7, is DGGITQSPKYLFRKEGQNVTLSCEQNLNHDAMYWYRQDPGQGLRLIYYSQIVNDFQKGDIAEGYSVSREKKESFPLTVTSAQKNPTAFYLCASSIPGQGVEQYFGPGTRLTVT.